The 28 T cell receptor beta chains given below trace back to one sample, sequenced in a study of T cells in localized non-small cell lung cancer. Assay: immunoSEQ multiplex PCR; the TCRdb copy retains only in-frame clones and omits some. The repertoire consists of more than 40,000 clones, with approximately 86% occurring once and the leading ten covering more than 2%. Material: PBMCs, obtained before any cancer treatment. The origin of the receptors is a man between 35 and 75 years old with stage II lung adenocarcinoma.

This clone has only one observation. V and J are TRBV7-9 and TRBJ1-1, with D uncertain. CDR1 and CDR2 (germline): SEHNR, FQNEAQ (reference sequence). V was cut by 7 bases and J by 1 base, with 10 bases left in between. The CDR3 runs to 13 residues. The CDR3 spells CASNFQANTEAFF. Here the CDR3 DNA reads TGTGCCAGCAACTTCCAGGCGAACACTGAAGCTTTCTTT. Drawing the rest from reference TRBV7-9 and TRBJ1-1, the complete variable domain is DTGVSQNPRHKITKRGQNVTFRCDPISEHNRLYWYRQTLGQGPEFLTYFQNEAQLEKSRLLSDRFSAERPKGSFSTLEIQRTEQGDSAMYLCASNFQANTEAFFGQGTRLTVV.

This chain connects TRBV10-1 to TRBJ2-1; 7 bases are shared with TRBD1. Germline trimming cut 3 bases from V and 3 bases from J; bases unmatched to any gene: 8. The CDR3 loop spans 16 amino acids. In germline, CDR1 is WNHNN, CDR2 SYGVQD (reference sequence). CDR3 amino acids: CASSDPGTANYNEQFF. The CDR3, as DNA: TGCGCCAGCAGTGATCCCGGGACAGCAAACTACAATGAGCAGTTCTTC.

V gene TRBV2 combines with J gene TRBJ2-4, with a weak D call TRBD2 (5 bases). The germline V and J ends were trimmed by 4 bases and 9 bases, with 13 bases remaining between them. There are 13 residues in the CDR3. The germline gives CDR1 SNHLY, CDR2 FYNNEI. CDR3 sequence reads: CASSVIAAGIQYF. For the CDR3, the DNA is TGTGCCAGCAGTGTCATCGCGGCGGGCATTCAGTACTTC.

The rearrangement uses TRBV9 and TRBJ2-5; TRBD1 matches at 10 bases. V dropped 3 bases and J dropped 3; count of bases not matched to a gene: 5. This CDR3 region has 15 residues. The V gene's germline CDR1 is SGDLS and CDR2 YYNGEE. The CDR3 nucleotides are TGTGCCAGCAGCGAGTATGGGACAGGGGAAGAGACCCAGTACTTC. Protein product: CASSEYGTGEETQYF. Full variable domain (rest looked up from reference TRBV9 and TRBJ2-5): DSGVTQTPKHLITATGQRVTLRCSPRSGDLSVYWYQQSLDQGLQFLIQYYNGEERAKGNILERFSAQQFPDLHSELNLSSLELGDSALYFCASSEYGTGEETQYFGPGTRLLVL.

The CDR3 sequence: CASSPPGGIDTEAFF. CDR3 coding DNA: TGTGCCAGCAGTCCACCGGGGGGGATCGACACTGAAGCTTTCTTT. V usage is TRBV27 and J usage is TRBJ1-1, with TRBD1 as a possible D gene (5 bases). CDR3 length equals 15 residues. The V end was cut by 5 bases, the J end by 3 bases, with 16 bases between. Germline V gene lookup returns CDR1 MNHEY and CDR2 SMNVEV (reference sequence).

J is TRBJ2-6 and V is TRBV4-1; D is perhaps TRBD1 (6 bases). Trimming shortened V by 7 bases and J by 0 bases, and 19 bases separated the two germline ends. The germline V gene has CDR1 MGHRA and CDR2 YSYEKL. The CDR3 has 18 residues. CDR3 sequence: CASTNGAGESSGANVLTF. CDR3 nucleotides: TGCGCCAGCACCAACGGGGCAGGGGAGAGCTCTGGGGCCAACGTCCTGACTTTC.

The chain carries TRBV2 and TRBJ1-1, with unresolved D. V was trimmed by 6 bases and J by 1 base, leaving 12 bases between them. The CDR3 has 14 amino acids. CDR1 SNHLY and CDR2 FYNNEI come from the germline V gene. The CDR3 reads CASRERSGNTEAFF. The DNA of the CDR3 is TGTGCCAGCAGAGAGAGGTCAGGGAACACTGAAGCTTTCTTT.

The gene calls are TRBV5-4 and TRBJ2-1, with 10 bases aligning to TRBD2. From germline, CDR1 is SGHNT and CDR2 YYREEE (reference sequence). Trimming removed 7 bases from V and 7 bases from J; junction bases left unmatched: 8. The CDR3 totals 14 residues. The CDR3 is CASGRTSGLNEQFF. The CDR3, as DNA: TGTGCCAGCGGGAGGACTAGCGGCCTAAATGAGCAGTTCTTC.

The rearrangement links TRBV6-6 to TRBJ1-3, with TRBD1 matching 10 bases. Germline assignment: CDR1 MNHNY and CDR2 SVGAGI (reference sequence). Trimming took 6 bases from V and 4 from J; bases not matched to a gene: 9. This CDR3 spans 16 amino acids. The CDR3 reads CASSLNQDRGGNTIYF. The CDR3, as DNA: TGTGCCAGCAGCCTTAACCAGGACAGGGGGGGAAACACCATATATTTT.

The chain combines TRBV13 with TRBJ2-1; no firm D call. From germline, CDR1 is PRHDT and CDR2 FYEKMQ (reference sequence). The CDR3 contains 13 residues. Trimming removed 3 bases at V and 2 bases at J, with 5 bases between. CDR3 region: CASSFATYNEQFF. CDR3 DNA sequence: TGTGCCAGCAGCTTCGCCACCTACAATGAGCAGTTCTTC.

The CDR3 sequence: CASSSGQGSVGQYF. The CDR3 DNA follows: TGTGCCAGCAGCTCGGGACAGGGTAGTGTCGGGCAGTACTTC. The V and J genes are TRBV5-5 and TRBJ2-7; 9 nucleotides agree with TRBD1. Germline values: CDR1 SGHKS, CDR2 YYEKEE (reference sequence). V gave up 3 bases and J gave up 9 bases; unmatched junction bases: 10. The CDR3 is made up of 14 amino acids.

This clone was counted between two and nine times. The chain links TRBV18 to TRBJ1-1; D call uncertain. The CDR3 consists of 12 residues. The germline V gene encodes CDR1 KGHSH and CDR2 LQKENI. V was clipped by 2 bases and J by 1 base, with 2 bases between them. The CDR3 loop reads CASSPENTEAFF. The CDR3 DNA reads as TGTGCCAGCTCACCAGAGAACACTGAAGCTTTCTTT.

The rearrangement uses TRBV28 and TRBJ2-1; a possible D gene is TRBD1 (7 bases). The CDR3 is 19 residues long. Looked up from germline, CDR1 is MDHEN and CDR2 is SYDVKM. The V gene lost 6 bases and the J gene lost 6 bases, with 30 bases spanning the gap. CDR3 nucleotide sequence: TGTGCCAGCAGCTACGAGCGCGGGGCAGGGGGTATCGGTATCAATGAGCAGTTCTTC. It yields the protein CASSYERGAGGIGINEQFF.

The rearrangement links TRBV5-4 to TRBJ2-5; D is perhaps TRBD1 or TRBD2 (5 bases each). The CDR3 has 15 amino acids. The V and J ends lost 4 bases and 2 bases respectively, with 15 bases between them. Looked up from germline, CDR1 is SGHNT and CDR2 is YYREEE (reference sequence). DNA of the CDR3: TGTGCCAGCAGCCGGGACCCTCTCCTGCAAGAGACCCAGTACTTC. Translation: CASSRDPLLQETQYF.

The rearrangement joins TRBV2 to TRBJ1-2, with 7 nucleotides matching TRBD1. The CDR3 has 13 residues. V shed 5 bases and J 6 bases; nucleotides not matched to a gene: 6. The germline V gene has CDR1 SNHLY and CDR2 FYNNEI. CDR3: CASSSGQANGYTF. The CDR3 bases are TGTGCCAGCAGTTCTGGACAGGCCAATGGCTACACCTTC.

The rearrangement joins TRBV12-5 to TRBJ2-3; D remains ambiguous. V gave up 0 bases and J gave up 4 bases, with 11 bases separating them. This CDR3 contains 15 residues. Germline V gene sequence: CDR1 LGHNT, CDR2 FRNRAP. The CDR3 is CASGLVIGRADTQYF. In nucleotides, the CDR3 is TGTGCTAGTGGTTTGGTTATTGGTAGGGCAGATACGCAGTATTTT.

The chain recombines TRBV11-2 with TRBJ1-5, with unresolved D. The CDR3 contains 13 residues. Trimming pared 1 base from V and 6 bases from J, leaving 7 bases between. Germline loops: CDR1 SGHAT, CDR2 FQNNGV. The CDR3 coding sequence is TGTGCCAGCAGCTTAGGGTCCGGTCAGCCCCAGCATTTT. This gives the protein CASSLGSGQPQHF.

The chain employs TRBV9 and TRBJ2-7, with TRBD2 identical over 16 bases. CDR1 SGDLS and CDR2 YYNGEE come from the germline V gene. The CDR3 extends over 19 amino acids. With 0 bases clipped from V and 4 bases from J, the junction kept 10 bases outside the gene matches. CDR3 in amino acids: CASSVAPGTSGGAGYEQYF. The CDR3 coding sequence is TGTGCCAGCAGCGTAGCCCCCGGGACTAGCGGGGGGGCCGGGTACGAGCAGTACTTC.

The chain combines TRBV5-1 with TRBJ2-7; 8 nucleotides align to TRBD1. The germline gives CDR1 SGHRS, CDR2 YFSETQ. V was clipped by 0 bases and J by 2 bases; unmatched bases: 7. The CDR3 runs to 16 residues. The CDR3 is CASSLGWTGLTYEQYF. In nucleotides, the CDR3 is TGCGCCAGCAGCTTGGGATGGACAGGGTTGACCTACGAGCAGTACTTC.

This clone was observed once. The chain couples TRBV11-1 to TRBJ2-3; tentatively, D is TRBD1 or TRBD2 (6 bases each). The length of the CDR3 is 15 residues. The germline V gene encodes CDR1 SGHAT and CDR2 FQDESV (reference sequence). V lost 1 base to trimming and J lost 2 bases, with 10 bases between them. CDR3 coding DNA: TGTGCCAGCAGCTTAGGGGGGGCTCACACAGATACGCAGTATTTT. The encoded protein is CASSLGGAHTDTQYF.

The chain employs TRBV7-2 and TRBJ2-2; 7 bases line up with TRBD2. CDR1 is SGHTA and CDR2 is FQGNSA in the germline V gene. The CDR3 consists of 15 residues. V was clipped by 5 bases and J by 4 bases; unmatched bases: 7. The CDR3 nucleotides read TGTGCCAGCAGCCCATTCCCGGGAGGCACCGGGGAGCTGTTTTTT. This sequence encodes CASSPFPGGTGELFF. Filled out from reference TRBV7-2 and TRBJ2-2, the complete variable domain reads GAGVSQSPSNKVTEKGKDVELRCDPISGHTALYWYRQSLGQGLEFLIYFQGNSAPDKSGLPSDRFSAERTGGSVSTLTIQRTQQEDSAVYLCASSPFPGGTGELFFGEGSRLTVL.

The genes are TRBV5-1 and TRBJ2-5, with D tentatively TRBD1 or TRBD2 (5 bases each). V was cut by 6 bases and J by 2 bases, with 20 bases left in between. This CDR3 is 16 amino acids long. In germline, CDR1 is SGHRS, CDR2 YFSETQ. CDR3 residues: CASTLLRGLPQETQYF. The CDR3 nucleotides are TGCGCCAGCACCCTCCTTCGGGGCCTACCTCAAGAGACCCAGTACTTC.

The chain combines TRBV2 with TRBJ1-2, with 9 bases lining up with TRBD1. V shed 7 bases and J 6 bases; nucleotides not matched to a gene: 12. The CDR3 consists of 15 residues. Germline CDR1 reads SNHLY; CDR2 reads FYNNEI. The CDR3 loop is CASNPGQGLRNGYTF. The CDR3 nucleotides read TGTGCCAGCAACCCGGGACAGGGTCTAAGAAATGGCTACACCTTC. Full variable domain (rest looked up from reference TRBV2 and TRBJ1-2): EPEVTQTPSHQVTQMGQEVILRCVPISNHLYFYWYRQILGQKVEFLVSFYNNEISEKSEIFDDQFSVERPDGSNFTLKIRSTKLEDSAMYFCASNPGQGLRNGYTFGSGTRLTVV.

The chain links TRBV11-1 to TRBJ1-1; tentatively, D is TRBD1 (5 bases). The ends were cut back, 3 bases at V and 3 bases at J, with 8 bases in the middle. Germline V gene data show CDR1 as SGHAT and CDR2 as FQDESV (reference sequence). This CDR3 is built from 13 residues. CDR3 residues: CASSFTGYTEAFF. In DNA, the CDR3 is TGTGCCAGCAGCTTTACAGGATACACTGAAGCTTTCTTT. The variable domain in full, completed from reference TRBV11-1 and TRBJ1-1, reads EAEVAQSPRYKITEKSQAVAFWCDPISGHATLYWYRQILGQGPELLVQFQDESVVDDSQLPKDRFSAERLKGVDSTLKIQPAELGDSAMYLCASSFTGYTEAFFGQGTRLTVV.

Relative to its sample, this clone is medium-sized. Other DNA sequences from this sample encode an identical CDR3 as well. This chain joins TRBV5-1 and TRBJ1-6; no clear D. V gave up 4 bases and J gave up 5 bases, with 7 bases separating them. CDR3 length: 13 residues. CDR1 SGHRS and CDR2 YFSETQ come from the germline V gene. DNA of the CDR3: TGCGCCAGCAGCCCCGAGGATAATTCACCCCTCCACTTT. Translated: CASSPEDNSPLHF. Using reference TRBV5-1 and TRBJ1-6 for the parts outside the CDR3, the full variable domain is KAGVTQTPRYLIKTRGQQVTLSCSPISGHRSVSWYQQTPGQGLQFLFEYFSETQRNKGNFPGRFSGRQFSNSRSEMNVSTLELGDSALYLCASSPEDNSPLHFGNGTRLTVT.

The genes are TRBV27 and TRBJ1-2; unclear D gene. This CDR3 is built from 12 residues. The ends were cut back, 11 bases at V and 9 bases at J, with 19 bases in the middle. Germline CDR1 MNHEY, CDR2 SMNVEV (reference sequence). CDR3: CAVADFNLRYTF. CDR3 DNA sequence: TGTGCCGTTGCAGACTTTAACTTACGCTACACCTTC.

The chain links TRBV10-3 to TRBJ2-2, with 7 bases that match TRBD2. The CDR3 consists of 14 residues. The trim removed 11 bases at V and 1 base at J, leaving 7 bases unmatched. The germline gives CDR1 ENHRY, CDR2 SYGVKD. CDR3 region: CAHGGSENTGELFF. CDR3 nucleotides: TGTGCCCACGGGGGGTCCGAGAACACCGGGGAGCTGTTTTTT.

The gene calls are TRBV27 and TRBJ1-1; no clear D gene. Trimming left V 2 bases short and J 7 bases short, with 11 bases between. Germline V gene data show CDR1 as MNHEY and CDR2 as SMNVEV (reference sequence). CDR3 length: 13 amino acids. CDR3 DNA sequence: TGTGCCAGCAGTTTAGACAAACGCTTTGAAGCTTTCTTT. This gives the protein CASSLDKRFEAFF.